The clone carrying this TCR beta chain was seen just once. Antigen specificity is unknown. The assay was immunoSEQ multiplex PCR, and TCRdb's table has in-frame clones only and misses some. The data hold around 65,000 clones, with over 80% observed a single time. V was shortened by 9 bases and J by 0 bases, with 5 bases between the two germline ends. CDR1 and CDR2 (germline): KGHSH, LQKENI. This CDR3 has 11 residues. This entry comes from a study of CD4 T cells in relation to SARS-CoV-2 and coronaviruses. Study-wide findings and caveats: No donor gave both pre-pandemic and post-infection samples.

Before the COVID-19 pandemic, during about 2010-2018, CD4+ T cells were taken from unexposed donors. The chain recombines TRBV18 with TRBJ2-5; no clear D. Sequenced: memory CD4+ T cells from PBMCs. The sequence was collected from a human donor in good health. CDR3 residues: CASLDQETQYF. The CDR3 coding sequence is TGTGCCAGTCTAGACCAAGAGACCCAGTACTTC. The variable domain in full, with the rest retrieved from reference TRBV18 and TRBJ2-5, is NAGVMQNPRHLVRRRGQEARLRCSPMKGHSHVYWYRQLPEEGLKFMVYLQKENIIDESGMPKERFSAEFPKEGPSILRIQQVVRGDSAAYFCASLDQETQYFGPGTRLLVL.